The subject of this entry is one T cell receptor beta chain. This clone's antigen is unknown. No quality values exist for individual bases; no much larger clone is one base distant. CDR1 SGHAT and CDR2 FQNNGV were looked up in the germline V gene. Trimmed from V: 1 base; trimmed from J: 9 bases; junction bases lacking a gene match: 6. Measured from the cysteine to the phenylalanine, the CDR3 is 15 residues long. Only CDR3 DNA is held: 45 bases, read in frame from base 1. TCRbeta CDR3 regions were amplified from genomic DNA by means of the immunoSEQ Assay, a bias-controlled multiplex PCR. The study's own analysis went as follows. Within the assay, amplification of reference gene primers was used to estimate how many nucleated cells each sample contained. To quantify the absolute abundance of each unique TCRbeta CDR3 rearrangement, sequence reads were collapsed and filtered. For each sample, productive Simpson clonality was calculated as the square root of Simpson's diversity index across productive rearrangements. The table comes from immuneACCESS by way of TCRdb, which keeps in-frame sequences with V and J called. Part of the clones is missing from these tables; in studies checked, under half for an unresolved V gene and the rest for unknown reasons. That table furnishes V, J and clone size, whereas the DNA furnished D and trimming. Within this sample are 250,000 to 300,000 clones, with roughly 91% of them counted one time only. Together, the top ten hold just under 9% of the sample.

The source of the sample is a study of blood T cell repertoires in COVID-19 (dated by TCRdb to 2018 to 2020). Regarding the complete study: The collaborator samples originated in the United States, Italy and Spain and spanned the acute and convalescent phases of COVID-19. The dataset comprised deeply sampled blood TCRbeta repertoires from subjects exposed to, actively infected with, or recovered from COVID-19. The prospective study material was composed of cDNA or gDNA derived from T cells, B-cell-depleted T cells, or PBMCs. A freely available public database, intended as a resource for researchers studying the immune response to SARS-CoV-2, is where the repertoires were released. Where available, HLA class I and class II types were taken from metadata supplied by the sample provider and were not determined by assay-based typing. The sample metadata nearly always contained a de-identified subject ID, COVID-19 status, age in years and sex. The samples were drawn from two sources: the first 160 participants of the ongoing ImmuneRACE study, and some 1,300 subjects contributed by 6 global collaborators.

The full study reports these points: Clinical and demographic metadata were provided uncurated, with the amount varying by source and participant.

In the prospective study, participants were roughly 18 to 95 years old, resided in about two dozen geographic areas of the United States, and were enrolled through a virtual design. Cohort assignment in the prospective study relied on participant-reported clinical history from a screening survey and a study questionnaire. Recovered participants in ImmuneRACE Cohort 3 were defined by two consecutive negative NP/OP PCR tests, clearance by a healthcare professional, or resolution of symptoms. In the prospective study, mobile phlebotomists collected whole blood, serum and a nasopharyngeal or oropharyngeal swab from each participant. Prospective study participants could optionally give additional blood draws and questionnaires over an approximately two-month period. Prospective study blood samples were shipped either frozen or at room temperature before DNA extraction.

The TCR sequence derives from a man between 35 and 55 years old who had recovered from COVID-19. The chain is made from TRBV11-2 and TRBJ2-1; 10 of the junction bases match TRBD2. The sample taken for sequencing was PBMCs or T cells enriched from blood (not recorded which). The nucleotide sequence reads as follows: TGTGCCAGCAGCTTAGGAACTAGCGGGATAAGTGAGCAGTTCTTC. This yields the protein CASSLGTSGISEQFF.